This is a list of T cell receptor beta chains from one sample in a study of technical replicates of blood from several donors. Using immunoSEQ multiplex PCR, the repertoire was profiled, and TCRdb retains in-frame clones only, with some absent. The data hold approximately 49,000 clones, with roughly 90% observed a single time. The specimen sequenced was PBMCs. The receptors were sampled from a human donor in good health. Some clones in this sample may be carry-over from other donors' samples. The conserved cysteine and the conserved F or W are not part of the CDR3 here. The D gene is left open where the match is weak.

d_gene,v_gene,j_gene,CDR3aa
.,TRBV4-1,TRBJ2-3,ASSTPSREVGPDTQY
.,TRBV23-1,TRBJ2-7,ASSQRAGLRTYEQY
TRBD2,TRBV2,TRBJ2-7,ASSGASGGYEQY
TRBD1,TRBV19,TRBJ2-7,ASRGQGIYEQY
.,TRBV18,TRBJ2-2,ASSPDRTGELF
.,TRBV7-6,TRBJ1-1,ASSLLYRGTRDTEAF
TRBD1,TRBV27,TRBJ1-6,ASGFFGQGLNSPLH
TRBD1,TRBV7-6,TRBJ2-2,ASSPRAGGNTGELF
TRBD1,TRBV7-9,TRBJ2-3,ASRSGQLEDTQY
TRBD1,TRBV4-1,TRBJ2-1,ASSQGQGDYNEQF
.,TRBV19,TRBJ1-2,ASSNAGRAGANYGYT
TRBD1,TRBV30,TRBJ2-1,AWRTGGYNEQF
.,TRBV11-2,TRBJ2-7,ASSQERNSHYEQY
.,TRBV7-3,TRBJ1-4,ASSLERATNEKLF
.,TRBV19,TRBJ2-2,ASSTPRVSGLGELF
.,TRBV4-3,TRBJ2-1,ASSLGAGSSYNEQF
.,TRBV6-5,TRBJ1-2,ASSYSEGGYT
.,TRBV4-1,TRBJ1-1,ASSQRPGSEAF
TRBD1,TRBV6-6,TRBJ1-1,ASSSLRGLTNTEAF
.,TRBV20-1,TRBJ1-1,SASKNTEAF
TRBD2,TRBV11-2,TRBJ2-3,ASSFTSGGARDTQY
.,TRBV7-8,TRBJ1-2,ASSLGTQRGYT
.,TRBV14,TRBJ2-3,ASSPLGQSGNTQY
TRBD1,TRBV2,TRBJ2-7,ASSENTGGTYEQY
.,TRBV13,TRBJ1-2,ASSSQEADYGYT
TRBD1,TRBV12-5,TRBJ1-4,ASGLSTGVREKLF
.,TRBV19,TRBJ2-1,ASKRGGNYNEQF
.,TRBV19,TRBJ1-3,ASSIGGFSGNTIY
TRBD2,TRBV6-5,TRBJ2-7,ASSLAGVGEQY
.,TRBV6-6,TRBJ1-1,ASLYGGWVNTEAF
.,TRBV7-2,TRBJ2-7,ASSQSPGHQLISYEQY
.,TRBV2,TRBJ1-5,ASSALQNSNQPQH
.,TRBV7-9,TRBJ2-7,ASSYRDGLNEQY
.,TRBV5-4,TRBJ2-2,ASSSRAGTGELF
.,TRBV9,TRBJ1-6,ASSVSAGSGSPLH
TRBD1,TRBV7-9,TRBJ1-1,ASSARTGNTEAF
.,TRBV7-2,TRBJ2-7,ASSLEGDTYEQY
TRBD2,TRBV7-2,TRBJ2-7,ASSLWSGKGYEQY
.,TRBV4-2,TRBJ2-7,ASSQDLDTYYEQY
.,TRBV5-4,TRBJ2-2,ASRGLGENTGELF
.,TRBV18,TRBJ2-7,ASSPPDSYSYEQY
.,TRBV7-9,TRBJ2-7,ASSLASAYEQY
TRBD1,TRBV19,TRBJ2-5,ASSVTGGVETQY
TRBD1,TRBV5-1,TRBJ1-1,ASSFYTGVNTEAF
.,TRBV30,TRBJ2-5,AWSPGVETQY
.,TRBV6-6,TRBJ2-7,ASIGGANEQY
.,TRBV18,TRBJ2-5,ASSRPPDTQETQY
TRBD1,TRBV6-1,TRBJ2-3,ASSEGQGADTQY
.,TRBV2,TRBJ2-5,ASGRGERQTQY
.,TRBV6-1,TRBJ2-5,ASIRGAMETQY
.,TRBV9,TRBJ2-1,ASSVGAGLPYNEQF
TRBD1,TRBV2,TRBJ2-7,ASRETGGFYEQY